A selection of T cell receptor beta chains follows, all from one sample in a study of blood T cell repertoires in COVID-19. Libraries were prepared by immunoSEQ multiplex PCR; TCRdb keeps only in-frame clonotypes and omits some of them. The sample shows over 90,000 clones, roughly 79% of them seen only once. Source material: peripheral blood. Receptors were obtained from a man older than 75 with COVID-19, enrolled during active disease. CDR3s include the opening cysteine and the closing phenylalanine or tryptophan. A D gene is named only where the DNA matches it firmly. Clone size is stated in some rows and not others, as once, few, many or a class when expanded.

d_call j_call clone_size v_call cdr3_aa cdr3_nt
TRBD1 TRBJ1-2 - TRBV27 CASSKKTGAYSYGYTF TGTGCCAGCAGTAAAAAGACAGGGGCCTACTCCTATGGCTACACCTTC
TRBD1 TRBJ1-5 once TRBV6-5 CASSRTGSNQPQHF TGTGCCAGCAGCCGGACAGGGAGCAATCAGCCCCAGCATTTT
TRBD1 TRBJ1-3 - TRBV3-1/TRBV3-2 CASSQEDRGPGNTIYF TGTGCCAGCAGCCAAGAGGACAGGGGGCCTGGAAACACCATATATTTT
TRBD2 TRBJ2-7 once TRBV6-5 CASRRTSDVYEQYF TGTGCCAGCAGGCGGACTAGCGACGTCTACGAGCAGTACTTC
- TRBJ2-5 - TRBV4-1 CASSLASGVLYQETQYF TGCGCCAGCAGCCTAGCATCCGGGGTGCTTTACCAAGAGACCCAGTACTTC
- TRBJ1-3 - TRBV30 CAWTRGIGNTIYF TGTGCCTGGACGCGCGGGATAGGAAACACCATATATTTT
- TRBJ1-1 - TRBV27 CASSLVDWNTEAFF TGTGCCAGCAGTTTAGTGGACTGGAACACTGAAGCTTTCTTT
- TRBJ1-4 - TRBV6-1 CASSRRQPRNEKLFF TGTGCCAGCAGTCGCCGACAGCCTCGAAATGAAAAACTGTTTTTT
TRBD2 TRBJ2-1 - TRBV2 CASRLAGGGEQFF TGTGCCAGCAGGCTAGCGGGAGGGGGTGAGCAGTTCTTC
TRBD2 TRBJ2-2 once TRBV10-3 CAISESTGGRGTGELFF TGTGCCATCAGTGAGTCCACGGGGGGTCGAGGAACCGGGGAGCTGTTTTTT
TRBD2 TRBJ2-7 few TRBV4-1 CASSQYFSRGAPYEQYF TGCGCCAGCAGCCAATATTTCTCGCGGGGGGCCCCCTACGAGCAGTACTTC
- TRBJ1-1 once TRBV28 CASTSPNGRVAFF TGTGCCAGCACCAGTCCGAACGGGCGGGTAGCTTTCTTT
TRBD2 TRBJ2-7 - TRBV6-2/TRBV6-3 CASSYSKKGLAGYEQYF TGTGCCAGCAGTTACTCGAAGAAAGGGCTAGCGGGATACGAGCAGTACTTC